The clone carrying this T cell receptor (beta chain) was counted at least ten times. Sample-barcoded 5' priming and a J-beta primer mix drove a second PCR of 7 to 11 cycles. TCRdb reanalysed the 5' RACE reads using MiXCR and keeps one entry per CDR3 protein. The sample yields 800,000 to 950,000 distinct CDR3 sequences, 25% to 35% seen once. These data are taken from a study of blood T cells in healthy people across ages. The sample was also reused in another study, on T cells of mothers and their children. That source adds: Over five children and their three healthy Caucasian mothers were the donors. Whether related or unrelated, pairs show similar shaping of TCR recombination output by thymic selection.

Sequenced material: blood. This TCR was sampled from a woman in her thirties or forties in good health.

The CDR3 region is CASSLGTDNTGELFF. CDR3 bases: TGTGCCAGCAGCTTGGGGACAGATAACACCGGGGAGCTGTTTTTT. The chain links TRBV7-6 to TRBJ2-2, with 7 bases identical to TRBD1. The CDR3 totals 15 residues. In germline, CDR1 is SGHVS, CDR2 FNYEAQ. The V gene end was trimmed by 3 bases and the J gene end by 2 bases; junction bases not matched to a gene: 3.